Presented here are 29 T cell receptor beta chains from one specimen sequenced in a study of shared clonotypes between healthy human individuals. Terminally differentiated effector memory CD45RA+ cells were left out of the naive CD8 fraction, which was CD45RO-negative and positively selected for CCR7. Clones were sequenced by immunoSEQ multiplex PCR, and TCRdb holds only the in-frame ones, with some missing. The sample contains 550,000 to 600,000 clones, roughly 98% of which appear only once. The sample consisted of naive CD8+ T cells sorted from blood. These TCRs come from a man aged 25 to 40 in good health.

The chain combines TRBV7-2 with TRBJ2-7; TRBD1 aligns across 10 bases. Germline lookup yields CDR1 SGHTA and CDR2 FQGNSA. The V segment lost 5 bases and the J segment 6 bases; nucleotides outside the gene matches: 13. The CDR3 is made up of 16 amino acids. This CDR3 reads CASSPRLGQGSGEQYF. The CDR3 nucleotides read TGTGCCAGCAGCCCTCGTCTGGGACAGGGGTCGGGCGAGCAGTACTTC.

This chain uses TRBV29-1 with TRBJ2-3, with TRBD2 matching 14 bases. This CDR3 region has 15 residues. Germline values: CDR1 SQVTM, CDR2 ANQGSEA. The ends lost 3 bases at V and 5 bases at J; junction bases unmatched: 4. The CDR3 spells CSVDGTSGSQDTQYF. The CDR3 DNA follows: TGCAGCGTTGATGGGACTAGCGGGAGTCAAGATACGCAGTATTTT.

The chain carries TRBV27 and TRBJ2-7, with 7 nucleotides matching TRBD2. The CDR3 has 13 residues. The V segment lost 2 bases and the J segment 7 bases; nucleotides outside the gene matches: 5. Looked up from germline, CDR1 is MNHEY and CDR2 is SMNVEV (reference sequence). The CDR3 nucleotides are TGTGCCAGCAGTTTAGGGCGGGAGAGGGAGCAGTACTTC. It is translated as CASSLGREREQYF.

V and J are TRBV9 and TRBJ2-2, with TRBD1 identical over 8 bases. CDR3 length: 20 residues. Germline assignment: CDR1 SGDLS and CDR2 YYNGEE. The V and J ends lost 2 bases and 4 bases, in that order; junction bases with no gene match: 19. The DNA for the CDR3 is TGTGCCAGCAGCGTCCAGAGTCGACCGACAGGGGTGGTAAGCACCGGGGAGCTGTTTTTT. It is translated as CASSVQSRPTGVVSTGELFF.

This clone was seen just once. Other DNA sequences in the sample encode the same CDR3. The J gene is TRBJ2-7, the V gene TRBV5-1; D may be TRBD1 or TRBD2 (5 bases each). Trimming removed 0 bases from V and 2 bases from J, with 9 bases in between. The length of the CDR3 is 14 residues. The germline gives CDR1 SGHRS, CDR2 YFSETQ. As DNA, the CDR3 is TGCGCCAGCAGCTTGGGGGGACCTACCTACGAGCAGTACTTC. It is translated as CASSLGGPTYEQYF.

The rearrangement uses TRBV7-9 and TRBJ2-7, with D maybe TRBD1 (5 bases). Deletions cut 6 bases from V and 5 bases from J, with 14 bases between. CDR1 is SEHNR, CDR2 FQNEAQ, per germline (reference sequence). The CDR3 runs to 13 residues. CDR3 nucleotide sequence: TGTGCCAGCAGACCCACAGGTTTCGACGAGCAGTACTTC. As protein: CASRPTGFDEQYF.

The chain carries TRBV11-2 and TRBJ1-2, with D possibly being TRBD1 (5 bases). Germline assignment: CDR1 SGHAT and CDR2 FQNNGV. CDR3 length equals 15 residues. The V and J ends lost 5 bases and 5 bases respectively, with 18 bases between them. Here the CDR3 reads CASSPGDGAWYGYTF. CDR3 in DNA: TGTGCCAGCAGCCCCGGGGACGGAGCATGGTATGGCTACACCTTC.

The V gene is TRBV18, the J gene TRBJ2-7, with 7 nucleotides matching TRBD1. The V gene end was trimmed by 3 bases and the J gene end by 0 bases; junction bases not matched to a gene: 5. This CDR3 is 15 amino acids long. The V gene's germline CDR1 is KGHSH and CDR2 LQKENI. The CDR3: CASSPEQGSSYEQYF. DNA for the CDR3: TGTGCCAGCTCACCCGAACAGGGGAGCTCCTACGAGCAGTACTTC.

CDR3 nucleotide sequence: TGCGCCAGCAGCATAGGGACAGGGAGCATATCCGAGCAGTACTTC. Translation gives CASSIGTGSISEQYF. V gene TRBV5-1 combines with J gene TRBJ2-7; 9 positions agree with TRBD1. The V and J ends lost 4 bases and 6 bases, in that order; junction bases with no gene match: 11. CDR1 is SGHRS and CDR2 is YFSETQ in the germline V gene. CDR3 size: 15 residues.

The chain links TRBV9 to TRBJ2-1; D call uncertain. Germline V gives CDR1 SGDLS, CDR2 YYNGEE. The CDR3 length is 14 residues. V was trimmed by 2 bases and J by 4 bases, leaving 10 bases between them. This CDR3 is CASSVAGEYNEQFF. The CDR3 DNA sequence: TGTGCCAGCAGCGTGGCAGGAGAATACAATGAGCAGTTCTTC.

The chain joins TRBV7-9 to TRBJ1-5; D remains ambiguous. Deletions cut 8 bases from V and 5 bases from J, with 16 bases between. In germline, CDR1 is SEHNR, CDR2 FQNEAQ (reference sequence). The CDR3 contains 14 residues. The CDR3 coding sequence is TGTGCCAGCGCTATGGGAGGCGCCGATCAGCCCCAGCATTTT. Encoded protein: CASAMGGADQPQHF. The full variable domain, with the rest looked up from reference TRBV7-9 and TRBJ1-5, is DTGVSQNPRHKITKRGQNVTFRCDPISEHNRLYWYRQTLGQGPEFLTYFQNEAQLEKSRLLSDRFSAERPKGSFSTLEIQRTEQGDSAMYLCASAMGGADQPQHFGDGTRLSIL.

The chain links TRBV7-9 to TRBJ1-4; D is ambiguous. Germline V CDR1 and CDR2: SEHNR, FQNEAQ (reference sequence). This CDR3 has 16 residues. V gave up 1 base and J gave up 5 bases, with 14 bases separating them. Written as DNA, the CDR3 is TGTGCCAGCAGCTTAGTTGGACGGACTCACAATGAAAAACTGTTTTTT. It yields the protein CASSLVGRTHNEKLFF.

This clone has a single count. V is TRBV11-2 and J is TRBJ1-2; D is uncertain. V was trimmed by 2 bases and J by 5 bases, leaving 21 bases between them. CDR1 SGHAT and CDR2 FQNNGV come from the germline V gene. This CDR3 has 17 residues. CDR3 region: CASSLLNTNQERYGYTF. The DNA of the CDR3 is TGTGCCAGCAGCTTACTAAACACCAACCAAGAACGATATGGCTACACCTTC.

The gene calls are TRBV7-9 and TRBJ2-1, with TRBD1 matching over 7 bases. The germline CDR1 and CDR2 sequences are SEHNR and FQNEAQ (reference sequence). This CDR3 has 14 amino acids. J gave up 7 bases and V 6 bases, and 9 bases lay outside the gene matches. The CDR3 loop reads CASSIQGLGNEQFF. Here the CDR3 DNA reads TGTGCCAGCAGTATACAGGGGCTTGGTAATGAGCAGTTCTTC.

V gene TRBV6-6 combines with J gene TRBJ2-7, with D possibly TRBD2 on 7 matching bases. The V gene's germline CDR1 is MNHNY and CDR2 SVGAGI (reference sequence). The CDR3 has 14 amino acids. V lost 2 bases and J lost 7, with 15 bases in between. CDR3: CASSYGTPGGEQYF. For the CDR3, the DNA is TGTGCCAGCAGTTACGGGACACCCGGGGGGGAGCAGTACTTC.

The genes are TRBV7-9 and TRBJ2-7; D is undetermined. CDR3 length equals 12 residues. CDR1 is SEHNR, CDR2 FQNEAQ, per germline (reference sequence). V lost 5 bases to trimming and J lost 3 bases, with 8 bases between them. Written as DNA, the CDR3 is TGTGCCAGCAGCGATGACCTCTACGAGCAGTACTTC. As protein: CASSDDLYEQYF.

This chain joins TRBV15 and TRBJ2-7; either TRBD1 or TRBD2 may fit D (6 bases each). The CDR3 consists of 14 residues. Germline loops: CDR1 LNHNV, CDR2 YYDKDF (reference sequence). Trimming removed 1 base from V and 2 bases from J, with 9 bases in between. CDR3 sequence: CATSRVGGTYEQYF. The CDR3 coding sequence is TGTGCCACCAGCAGAGTAGGGGGGACCTACGAGCAGTACTTC.

Here the CDR3 DNA reads TGTGCCAGCAGCCCAACAGGGGGTAGTGGCTATGGCTACACCTTC. It codes for CASSPTGGSGYGYTF. The chain recombines TRBV11-1 with TRBJ1-2; 8 nucleotides align to TRBD1. V was clipped by 5 bases and J by 4 bases; unmatched bases: 9. Germline loops: CDR1 SGHAT, CDR2 FQDESV (reference sequence). This CDR3 region has 15 residues.

The V call is TRBV6-1, the J call TRBJ2-7; D gene ambiguous. The V gene lost 3 bases and the J gene lost 2 bases, with 8 bases spanning the gap. The CDR3 sequence is 13 residues long. Germline CDR1 reads MNHNS; CDR2 reads SASEGT. CDR3 in DNA: TGTGCCAGCAGTGATCGTACCCCCTACGAGCAGTACTTC. This gives the protein CASSDRTPYEQYF.

This chain joins TRBV4-2 and TRBJ2-7, with D perhaps given as TRBD1 or TRBD2 (5 bases each). Germline V CDR1 and CDR2: LGHNA, YNFKEQ. CDR3 size: 12 residues. Trimming left V 3 bases short and J 5 bases short, with 8 bases between. The DNA for the CDR3 is TGTGCCAGCAGCCAGGGGACGGACGAGCAGTACTTC. Protein: CASSQGTDEQYF.

The chain uses TRBV27 and TRBJ1-2, with 7 bases fitting TRBD1. Per germline, CDR1 MNHEY and CDR2 SMNVEV (reference sequence). V shed 8 bases and J 2 bases; nucleotides not matched to a gene: 8. This CDR3 is 14 amino acids long. CDR3 residues: CASLGAGGNYGYTF. CDR3 bases: TGTGCCAGCCTTGGGGCAGGGGGAAACTATGGCTACACCTTC.

CDR3 DNA sequence: TGTGCCAGCAGCTCGCTAGCGGACTTGTACTTC. Translated: CASSSLADLYF. The genes are TRBV7-2 and TRBJ2-7; 7 bases match TRBD2. CDR1 and CDR2 (germline): SGHTA, FQGNSA. The CDR3 runs 11 residues. The V and J ends lost 4 bases and 12 bases, in that order; junction bases with no gene match: 6.

This chain uses TRBV28 with TRBJ2-7, with 15 bases identical to TRBD2. The CDR3 loop spans 15 amino acids. Per the germline V gene, CDR1 is MDHEN and CDR2 is SYDVKM. With V trimmed by 6 bases and J by 2 bases, 2 bases remained unmatched. The CDR3 region has the DNA TGTGCCAGCAGCGGACTAGCGGGAGGGACCTACGAGCAGTACTTC. Encoded protein: CASSGLAGGTYEQYF.

This rearrangement joins TRBV25-1 to TRBJ2-7; no clear D. The germline gives CDR1 MGHDK, CDR2 SYGVNS. Trimming left V 8 bases short and J 2 bases short, with 13 bases between. The CDR3 loop spans 13 amino acids. CDR3 amino acids: CASRSWRTYEQYF. The CDR3 DNA reads as TGTGCCAGCCGCTCTTGGCGGACCTACGAGCAGTACTTC.

The chain has TRBV29-1 and TRBJ2-1; tentatively, D is TRBD1 or TRBD2 (5 bases each). Germline V gene lookup returns CDR1 SQVTM and CDR2 ANQGSEA. V lost 5 bases, J lost 2 bases, and 10 bases lay in between. The CDR3 covers 13 residues. DNA of the CDR3: TGCAGCGTTTCGAGGGGCCCCTACAATGAGCAGTTCTTC. Its translation: CSVSRGPYNEQFF.

The chain links TRBV11-2 to TRBJ2-3, with no clear D. Germline V gives CDR1 SGHAT, CDR2 FQNNGV. Deletions cut 5 bases from V and 3 bases from J, with 15 bases between. The CDR3 loop spans 15 amino acids. This chain's CDR3 is CASSLRLSETDTQYF. In DNA form, the CDR3 reads TGTGCCAGCAGCCTCCGCTTATCGGAAACAGATACGCAGTATTTT.

The V gene is TRBV9, the J gene TRBJ2-1, with D possibly TRBD1 on 6 matching bases. The V end lost 0 bases, the J end lost 9 bases, and 13 bases lay between the germline ends. CDR3 size: 14 residues. Germline CDR1 and CDR2: SGDLS and YYNGEE. CDR3 residues: CASSVAPGTFEQFF. CDR3 sequence (DNA): TGTGCCAGCAGCGTAGCCCCCGGGACATTTGAGCAGTTCTTC.

The J gene is TRBJ2-7, the V gene TRBV7-6; 9 positions match TRBD1. Per the germline V gene, CDR1 is SGHVS and CDR2 is FNYEAQ. CDR3 length: 15 amino acids. Trimming took 1 base from V and 5 from J; bases not matched to a gene: 6. The CDR3 is CASSLEPGQGHEQYF. DNA for the CDR3: TGTGCCAGCAGCTTAGAGCCGGGACAGGGCCACGAGCAGTACTTC.

The chain uses TRBV6-5 and TRBJ1-1; a possible D gene is TRBD1 (5 bases). V shed 5 bases and J shed 3 bases, with 13 bases lying between them. The CDR3 sequence is 14 residues long. The germline CDR1 and CDR2 sequences are MNHEY and SVGAGI. This chain's CDR3 is CASSTMGGYTEAFF. As DNA, the CDR3 is TGTGCCAGCAGTACTATGGGGGGATACACTGAAGCTTTCTTT.